The clone carrying this T cell receptor (beta chain) was counted between two and nine times. The data derive from a study of shared T cell receptors in the human thymus. Trimming shortened V by 2 bases and J by 11 bases, and 16 bases separated the two germline ends. Germline CDR1 and CDR2: SGDLS and YYNGEE. This CDR3 has 14 residues. Data came from immunoSEQ multiplex PCR; TCRdb stores just in-frame clones and leaves some out. Of 500,000 to 750,000 clones listed, around nine tenths are singletons. The same data also went into a second study, on human thymus T cells. That study adds: Corrective surgery for congenital heart defects was being performed on the healthy Finnish infants who served as donors. Thymic samples were excised during corrective heart operations. Apparent bias marked the V and J gene usage of thymic and blood repertoires. Reports from related research described highly overlapping thymic repertoires among unrelated individuals.

This rearrangement joins TRBV9 to TRBJ1-4, with a possible D match to TRBD1 (5 bases). The TCR sequence derives from a boy less than two years old with a congenital heart defect. Input material: thymocytes. CDR3 in amino acids: CASSVLDSMGKLFF. CDR3 DNA: TGTGCCAGCAGCGTCCTCGACAGTATGGGGAAACTGTTTTTT.